A selection of T cell receptor beta chains follows, all from one sample in a study of T cell changes during pregnancy in multiple sclerosis. Method: immunoSEQ multiplex PCR; TCRdb's copy keeps in-frame clones and lacks some. This table has fewer than 70,000 clones, around nine tenths appearing once. Source material: peripheral blood from another person, used as feeder cells. These receptors all come from a human donor whose cells served as feeder cells for cultures in a pregnancy study. Both conserved end residues are part of each CDR3. The D gene is left open where the match is weak. Size is stated for part of the rows, as once, few or many counts, or as a class when the clone is expanded.

size,V,D,J,CDR3,DNA
-,TRBV6-5,TRBD2,TRBJ2-1,CASSQGAGVAVQFF,TGTGCCAGCAGCCAAGGGGCGGGGGTCGCGGTGCAGTTCTTC
-,TRBV30,-,TRBJ1-6,CAWKQFESPLHF,TGTGCCTGGAAACAGTTCGAGTCACCCCTCCACTTT
-,TRBV18,-,TRBJ2-7,CASSLQTRIYEQYF,TGTGCCAGCTCACTTCAAACCAGGATCTACGAGCAGTACTTC
-,TRBV30,-,TRBJ2-6,CAGDSGANVLTF,TGTGCCGGGGACTCTGGGGCCAACGTCCTGACTTTC
-,TRBV6-1,-,TRBJ1-1,CASRRGGAEIEAFF,TGTGCCAGCAGGCGGGGGGGGGCCGAGATTGAAGCTTTCTTT
-,TRBV6-1,-,TRBJ2-7,CASRLAFYEQYF,TGTGCCAGCAGGCTGGCCTTCTACGAGCAGTACTTC
-,TRBV7-3,TRBD2,TRBJ2-3,CASSSGLAGDTQYF,TGTGCCAGCAGCTCCGGACTAGCGGGAGATACGCAGTATTTT
-,TRBV7-3,TRBD1,TRBJ1-2,CASSSGQGMHYGYTF,TGTGCCAGCAGCTCGGGACAGGGGATGCACTATGGCTACACCTTC
few,TRBV6-1,TRBD1,TRBJ1-5,CAADRGEAQPQHF,TGTGCCGCTGACAGGGGGGAGGCTCAGCCCCAGCATTTT
-,TRBV6-5,-,TRBJ1-1,CASSYQDRLAEAFF,TGTGCCAGCAGTTACCAGGACCGTCTTGCTGAAGCTTTCTTT
-,TRBV30,-,TRBJ2-1,CAWSVGRDEQFF,TGTGCCTGGAGTGTAGGACGGGATGAGCAGTTCTTC
few,TRBV4-1,-,TRBJ2-1,CASSQVDLGISYNEQFF,TGCGCCAGCAGCCAAGTTGATTTAGGGATCTCCTACAATGAGCAGTTCTTC
-,TRBV7-9,-,TRBJ1-1,CASSPSWGGLNTEAFF,TGTGCCAGCAGCCCGAGTTGGGGGGGACTGAACACTGAAGCTTTCTTT
-,TRBV27,-,TRBJ1-2,CASSFARPQGWVRDYGYTF,TGTGCCAGCAGTTTCGCACGACCCCAGGGGTGGGTCCGGGACTATGGCTACACCTTC
-,TRBV5-1,-,TRBJ2-3,CASSLTDTQYF,TGCGCCAGCAGTCTCACAGATACGCAGTATTTT
-,TRBV30,-,TRBJ1-4,CAWSALGANEKLFF,TGTGCCTGGAGTGCCCTCGGGGCTAATGAAAAACTGTTTTTT
-,TRBV4-2,-,TRBJ2-7,CASSQERSDYEQYF,TGTGCCAGCAGCCAAGAGCGGTCAGACTACGAGCAGTACTTC
-,TRBV7-2,TRBD2,TRBJ2-1,CASSALAGRNNEQFF,TGTGCCAGCAGCGCCCTAGCGGGGAGAAACAATGAGCAGTTCTTC
-,TRBV12-5,-,TRBJ1-1,CASGLGRLNTETFF,TGTGCTAGTGGTTTAGGGCGGCTAAACACTGAAACTTTCTTT
-,TRBV7-2,-,TRBJ2-5,CASSLEGGRETQYF,TGTGCCAGCAGCTTAGAAGGTGGTAGGGAGACCCAGTACTTC
-,TRBV29-1,-,TRBJ1-1,CSGRGQLNTEAFF,TGCAGCGGAAGAGGACAGCTGAACACTGAAGCTTTCTTT
-,TRBV14,-,TRBJ1-1,CASSRHVGVGFTEAFF,TGTGCCAGCAGCCGACACGTCGGGGTGGGATTCACTGAAGCTTTCTTT
few,TRBV28,TRBD1,TRBJ2-7,CASSLIGTVTSYEQYF,TGTGCCAGCAGTTTAATCGGGACAGTAACATCCTACGAGCAGTACTTC
-,TRBV7-3,-,TRBJ2-2,CASSLLPQKNTGELFF,TGTGCCAGCAGCTTACTCCCACAGAAGAACACCGGGGAGCTGTTTTTT
-,TRBV5-3,-,TRBJ2-2,CARSLAWETRVGELFF,TGTGCCAGAAGCCTAGCGTGGGAGACACGGGTCGGGGAGCTGTTTTTT
-,TRBV27,-,TRBJ2-7,CASSQDLAYGQYF,TGTGCCAGCAGTCAGGATCTAGCCTACGGGCAGTACTTC
once,TRBV6-6,-,TRBJ1-5,CASSTRSQNQPQHF,TGTGCCAGCAGCACCCGGTCGCAGAATCAGCCCCAGCATTTT
-,TRBV14,-,TRBJ1-6,CASSQDPNRDSPLHF,TGTGCCAGCAGCCAAGATCCCAACAGGGATTCACCCCTCCACTTT
-,TRBV7-6,TRBD2,TRBJ2-1,CASSLMTSGTGNEQFF,TGTGCCAGCAGCTTAATGACTAGCGGGACGGGGAATGAGCAGTTCTTC
-,TRBV11-3,-,TRBJ1-1,CASSVGGGAKNTEAFF,TGTGCCAGCAGCGTTGGGGGGGGCGCAAAGAACACTGAAGCTTTCTTT
-,TRBV28,TRBD1,TRBJ1-1,CASSSTGGTEAFF,TGTGCCAGCAGCTCGACAGGGGGCACTGAAGCTTTCTTT
-,TRBV27,TRBD1,TRBJ1-6,CASRIYSQGLSYNSPLHF,TGTGCCAGCAGGATTTACTCACAGGGGTTATCCTATAATTCACCCCTCCACTTT
-,TRBV29-1,-,TRBJ2-7,CSVDQGGYEQYF,TGCAGCGTTGATCAAGGAGGCTACGAGCAGTACTTC
-,TRBV7-2,-,TRBJ1-1,CASSSQVRTEAFF,TGTGCCAGCAGCTCACAGGTTCGAACTGAAGCTTTCTTT
-,TRBV11-1,TRBD1,TRBJ1-6,CASSLGQNSPLHF,TGTGCCAGCAGCCTGGGACAGAATTCACCCCTCCACTTT
-,TRBV6-5,-,TRBJ1-1,CASSYSGATEAFF,TGTGCCAGCAGTTACTCGGGGGCAACTGAAGCTTTCTTT
-,TRBV7-6,TRBD2,TRBJ2-3,CASRQLAGDADTQYF,TGTGCCAGCAGGCAGCTAGCGGGAGATGCAGATACGCAGTATTTT
-,TRBV2,-,TRBJ1-5,CASSGNGNQPQHF,TGTGCCAGCAGTGGCAACGGCAATCAGCCCCAGCATTTT
-,TRBV18,-,TRBJ1-6,CASRHRETYNSPLHF,TGTGCCAGCCGCCACAGGGAAACCTATAATTCACCCCTCCACTTT
once,TRBV5-1,-,TRBJ1-6,CASSLGHREAPLHF,TGCGCCAGCAGCTTGGGGCACAGGGAGGCACCCCTCCACTTT